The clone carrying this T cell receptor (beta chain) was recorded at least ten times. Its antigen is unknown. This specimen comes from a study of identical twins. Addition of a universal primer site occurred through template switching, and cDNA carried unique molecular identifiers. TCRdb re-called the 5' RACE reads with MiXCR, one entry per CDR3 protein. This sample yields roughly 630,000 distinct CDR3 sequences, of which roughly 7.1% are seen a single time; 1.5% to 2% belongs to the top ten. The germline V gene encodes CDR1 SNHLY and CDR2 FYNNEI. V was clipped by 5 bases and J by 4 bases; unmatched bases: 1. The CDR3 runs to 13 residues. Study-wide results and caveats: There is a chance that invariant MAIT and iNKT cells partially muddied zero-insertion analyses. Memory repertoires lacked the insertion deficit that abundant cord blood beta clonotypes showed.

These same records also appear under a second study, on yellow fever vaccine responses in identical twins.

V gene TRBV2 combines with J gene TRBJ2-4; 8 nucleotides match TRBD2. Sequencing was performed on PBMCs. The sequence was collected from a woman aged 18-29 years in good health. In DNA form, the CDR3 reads TGTGCCAGCAGTCCGGGGGGGAAAAACATTCAGTACTTC. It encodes CASSPGGKNIQYF. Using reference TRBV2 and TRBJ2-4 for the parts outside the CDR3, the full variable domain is EPEVTQTPSHQVTQMGQEVILRCVPISNHLYFYWYRQILGQKVEFLVSFYNNEISEKSEIFDDQFSVERPDGSNFTLKIRSTKLEDSAMYFCASSPGGKNIQYFGAGTRLSVL.